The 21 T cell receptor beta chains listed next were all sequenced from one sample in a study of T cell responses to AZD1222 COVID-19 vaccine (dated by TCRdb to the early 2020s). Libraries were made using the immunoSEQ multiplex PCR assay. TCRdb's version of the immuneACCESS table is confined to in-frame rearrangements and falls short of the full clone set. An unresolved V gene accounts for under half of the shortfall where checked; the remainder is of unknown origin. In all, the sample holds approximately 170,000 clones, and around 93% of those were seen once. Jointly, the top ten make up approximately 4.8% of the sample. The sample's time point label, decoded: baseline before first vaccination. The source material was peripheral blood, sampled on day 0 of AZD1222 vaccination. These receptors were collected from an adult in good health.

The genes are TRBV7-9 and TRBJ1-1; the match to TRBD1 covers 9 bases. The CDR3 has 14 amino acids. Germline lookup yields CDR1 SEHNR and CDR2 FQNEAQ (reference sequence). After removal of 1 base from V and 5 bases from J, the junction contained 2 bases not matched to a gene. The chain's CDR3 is CASSLGGQGTEAFF. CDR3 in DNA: TGTGCCAGCAGCTTAGGCGGACAGGGGACTGAAGCTTTCTTT.

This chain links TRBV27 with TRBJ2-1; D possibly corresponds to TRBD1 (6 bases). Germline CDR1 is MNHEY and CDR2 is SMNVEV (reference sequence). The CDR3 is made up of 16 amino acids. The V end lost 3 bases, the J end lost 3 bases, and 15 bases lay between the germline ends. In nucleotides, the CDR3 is TGTGCCAGCAGTTTGTTCGGGGACATATTCTACAATGAGCAGTTCTTC. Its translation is CASSLFGDIFYNEQFF.

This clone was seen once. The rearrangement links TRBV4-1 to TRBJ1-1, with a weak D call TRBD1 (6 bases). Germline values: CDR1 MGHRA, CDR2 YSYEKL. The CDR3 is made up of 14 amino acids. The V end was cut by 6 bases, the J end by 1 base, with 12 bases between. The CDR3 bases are TGCGCCAGCAGAGGGACACTAAAGAACACTGAAGCTTTCTTT. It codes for CASRGTLKNTEAFF.

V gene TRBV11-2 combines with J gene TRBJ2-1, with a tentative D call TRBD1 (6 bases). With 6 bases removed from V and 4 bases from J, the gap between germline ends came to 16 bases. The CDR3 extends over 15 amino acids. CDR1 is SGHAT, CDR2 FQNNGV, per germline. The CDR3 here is CASRQIRGYYNEQFF. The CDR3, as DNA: TGTGCCAGCAGACAAATCAGGGGATATTACAATGAGCAGTTCTTC.

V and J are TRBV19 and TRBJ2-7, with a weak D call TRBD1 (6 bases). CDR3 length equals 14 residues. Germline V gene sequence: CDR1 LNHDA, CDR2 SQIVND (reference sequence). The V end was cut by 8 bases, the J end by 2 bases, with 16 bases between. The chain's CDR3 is CASQSGTSTYEQYF. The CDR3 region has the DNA TGTGCCAGTCAAAGTGGGACATCTACCTACGAGCAGTACTTC. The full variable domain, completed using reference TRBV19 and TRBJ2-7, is DGGITQSPKYLFRKEGQNVTLSCEQNLNHDAMYWYRQDPGQGLRLIYYSQIVNDFQKGDIAEGYSVSREKKESFPLTVTSAQKNPTAFYLCASQSGTSTYEQYFGPGTRLTVT.

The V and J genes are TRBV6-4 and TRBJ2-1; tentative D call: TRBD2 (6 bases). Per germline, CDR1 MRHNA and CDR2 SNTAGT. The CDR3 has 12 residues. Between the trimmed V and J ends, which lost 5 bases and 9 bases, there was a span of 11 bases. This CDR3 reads CASSPGVGEQFF. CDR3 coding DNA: TGTGCCAGCAGTCCGGGGGTGGGTGAGCAGTTCTTC.

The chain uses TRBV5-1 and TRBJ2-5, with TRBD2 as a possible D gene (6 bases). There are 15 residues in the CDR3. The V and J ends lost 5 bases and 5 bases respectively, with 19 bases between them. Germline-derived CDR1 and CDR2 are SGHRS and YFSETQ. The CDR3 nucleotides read TGCGCCAGCAGGTTTTCCGGGAGTCCCCTTGAGACCCAGTACTTC. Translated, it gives CASRFSGSPLETQYF.

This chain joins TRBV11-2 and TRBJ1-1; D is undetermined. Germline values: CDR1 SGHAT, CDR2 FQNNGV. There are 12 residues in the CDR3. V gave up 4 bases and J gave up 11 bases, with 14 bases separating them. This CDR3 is CASSSWAPYAFF. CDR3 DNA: TGTGCCAGCAGCTCGTGGGCCCCTTATGCTTTCTTT.

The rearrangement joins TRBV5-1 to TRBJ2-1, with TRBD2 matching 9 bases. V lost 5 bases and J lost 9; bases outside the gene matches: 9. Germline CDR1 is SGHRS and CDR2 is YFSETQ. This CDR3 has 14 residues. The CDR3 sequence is CASRREGLFPEQFF. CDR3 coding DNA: TGCGCCAGCAGGCGGGAGGGCCTATTCCCTGAGCAGTTCTTC.

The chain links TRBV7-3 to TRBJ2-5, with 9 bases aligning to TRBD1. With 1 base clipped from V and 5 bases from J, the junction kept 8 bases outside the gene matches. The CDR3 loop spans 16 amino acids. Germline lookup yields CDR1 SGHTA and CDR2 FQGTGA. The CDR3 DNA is TGTGCCAGCAGCTTAAGACGGGACAGGGCGGGGGAGACCCAGTACTTC. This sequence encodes CASSLRRDRAGETQYF.

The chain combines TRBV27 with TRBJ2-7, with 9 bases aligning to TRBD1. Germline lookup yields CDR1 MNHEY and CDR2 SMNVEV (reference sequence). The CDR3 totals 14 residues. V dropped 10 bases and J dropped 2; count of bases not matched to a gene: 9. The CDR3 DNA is TGTGCCACTGCAGAGGGACAGGGAACCTACGAGCAGTACTTC. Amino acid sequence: CATAEGQGTYEQYF.

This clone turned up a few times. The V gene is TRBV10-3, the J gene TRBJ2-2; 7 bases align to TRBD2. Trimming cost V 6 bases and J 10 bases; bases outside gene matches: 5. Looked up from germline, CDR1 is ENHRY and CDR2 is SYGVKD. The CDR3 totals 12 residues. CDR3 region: CAIRNLAEELFF. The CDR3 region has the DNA TGTGCCATCAGGAACCTAGCGGAGGAGCTGTTTTTT.

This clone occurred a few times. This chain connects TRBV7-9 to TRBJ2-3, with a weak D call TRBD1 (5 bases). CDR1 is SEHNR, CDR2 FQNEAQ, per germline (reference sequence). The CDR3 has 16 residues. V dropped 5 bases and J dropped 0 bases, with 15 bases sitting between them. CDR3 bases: TGTGCCAGCAGCGGCGCCGGACAAATTAGCACAGATACGCAGTATTTT. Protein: CASSGAGQISTDTQYF.

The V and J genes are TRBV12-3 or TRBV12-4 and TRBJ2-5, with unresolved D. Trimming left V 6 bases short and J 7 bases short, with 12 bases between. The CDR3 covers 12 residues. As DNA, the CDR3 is TGTGCCAGCAGCCCAACCCACGGGACCCAGTACTTC. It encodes CASSPTHGTQYF.

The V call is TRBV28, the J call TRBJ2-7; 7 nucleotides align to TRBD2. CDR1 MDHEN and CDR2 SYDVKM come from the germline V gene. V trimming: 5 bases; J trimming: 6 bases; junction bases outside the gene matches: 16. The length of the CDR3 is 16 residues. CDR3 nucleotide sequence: TGTGCCAGCAGTCTCACTGCAGGGCTTTGGGGGGGCGAGCAGTACTTC. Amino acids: CASSLTAGLWGGEQYF. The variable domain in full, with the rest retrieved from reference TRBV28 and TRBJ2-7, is DVKVTQSSRYLVKRTGEKVFLECVQDMDHENMFWYRQDPGLGLRLIYFSYDVKMKEKGDIPEGYSVSREKKERFSLILESASTNQTSMYLCASSLTAGLWGGEQYFGPGTRLTVT.

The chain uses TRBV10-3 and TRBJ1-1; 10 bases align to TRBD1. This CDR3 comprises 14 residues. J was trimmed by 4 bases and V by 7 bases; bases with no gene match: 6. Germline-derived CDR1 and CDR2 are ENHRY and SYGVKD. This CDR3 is CAINRQGATTEAFF. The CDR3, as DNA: TGTGCCATCAATAGACAGGGGGCCACCACTGAAGCTTTCTTT.

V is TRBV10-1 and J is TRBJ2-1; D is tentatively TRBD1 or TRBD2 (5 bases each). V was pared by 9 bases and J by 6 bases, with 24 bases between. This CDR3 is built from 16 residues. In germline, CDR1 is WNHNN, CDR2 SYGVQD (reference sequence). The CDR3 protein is CASNSRGAACGNEQFF. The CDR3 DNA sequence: TGCGCCAGTAACTCTCGAGGGGCCGCCTGCGGCAATGAGCAGTTCTTC.

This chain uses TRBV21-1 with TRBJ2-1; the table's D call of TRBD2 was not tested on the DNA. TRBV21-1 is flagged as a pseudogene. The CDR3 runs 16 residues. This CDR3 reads CASSWTSGRFYNEQFF. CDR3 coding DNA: TGTGCCAGCAGCTGGACTAGCGGGAGATTCTACAATGAGCAGTTCTTC.

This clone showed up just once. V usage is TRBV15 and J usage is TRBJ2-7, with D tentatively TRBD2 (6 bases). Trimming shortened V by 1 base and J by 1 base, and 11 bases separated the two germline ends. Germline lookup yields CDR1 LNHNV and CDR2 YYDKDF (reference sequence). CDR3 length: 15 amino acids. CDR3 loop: CATSRAGSRSYEQYF. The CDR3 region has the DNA TGTGCCACCAGCAGAGCCGGGAGTAGATCCTACGAGCAGTACTTC. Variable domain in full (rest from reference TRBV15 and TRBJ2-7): DAMVIQNPRYQVTQFGKPVTLSCSQTLNHNVMYWYQQKSSQAPKLLFHYYDKDFNNEADTPDNFQSRRPNTSFCFLDIRSPGLGDTAMYLCATSRAGSRSYEQYFGPGTRLTVT.

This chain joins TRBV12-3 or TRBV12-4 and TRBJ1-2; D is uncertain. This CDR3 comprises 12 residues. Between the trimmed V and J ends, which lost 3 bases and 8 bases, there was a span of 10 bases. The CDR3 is CASSLREGGYTF. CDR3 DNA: TGTGCCAGCAGTTTGCGGGAGGGAGGCTACACCTTC.

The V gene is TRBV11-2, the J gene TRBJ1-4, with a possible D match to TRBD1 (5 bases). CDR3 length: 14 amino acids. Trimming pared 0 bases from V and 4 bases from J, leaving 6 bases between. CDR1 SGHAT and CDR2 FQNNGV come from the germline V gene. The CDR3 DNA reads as TGTGCCAGCAGCTTAGAAGGACATAATGAAAAACTGTTTTTT. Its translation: CASSLEGHNEKLFF.